This T cell receptor (beta chain) derives from a study of T cells in localized non-small cell lung cancer (dated by TCRdb to between 2020 and 2021). Background on the whole study: The study analyzed T cell repertoires of around 250 early-stage NSCLC patients, comparing tumors and uninvolved tumor-adjacent lungs. Of the NSCLC patients, around 130 were male and 85 to 110 were female, and the mean age was around 66 years. The cohort comprised roughly 230 treatment-naïve NSCLC patients with resected, localized lung tumors. General conclusions and limits of the study: Of the top 100 tumor clones, a median of roughly 56 were detected in paired uninvolved adjacent lung; 28 were also among that lung's top 100. Higher blood T cell density associated with longer overall survival, while higher adjacent-lung clonality associated with shorter survival. Uninvolved tumor-adjacent lung showed the highest T cell clonality, higher than tumor, which suggests more focused antigenic responses in the adjacent lung. Because multi-region tumor sequencing was not done, intratumor heterogeneity could not be ruled out. Because the study design was exploratory, TCR variables were selected using unadjusted p-values without false-discovery rate correction.

The immunoSEQ Assay was used to sequence TCR beta CDR3 regions from DNA. In the paper's pipeline: To compute T cell density, TCR beta template counts were normalized to usable DNA, which was estimated by amplifying housekeeping genes. Richness was estimated using the preseqR package, with extrapolation to 400,000 templates for PBMC samples and to 120,000 templates for tissue samples. Clonality was calculated as one minus Pielou's evenness. To identify tissue-enriched TCRs, differential abundance testing was run on productive amino-acid clonotypes with a minimum total count of 5 and an alpha of 0.1. Repertoire overlap between compartments was quantified with the Jaccard Index and Morisita Overlap Index. GLIPH grouped TCR beta CDR3s together with public tetramer-defined viral CDR3s, and a viral motif had to include at least three viral sequences and show V-gene enrichment. This is the immuneACCESS table as TCRdb keeps it, with only in-frame sequences that have V and J called. A part of the clones is gone; compared with another copy, unresolved V genes explain less than half, and the rest is unexplained. V and J calls and clone size follow that table, whereas D and trimming were derived from the DNA. Here the sample has about 70,000 clones; roughly 90% occur a single time. The ten largest clones capture around a fifth of the sample.

From the cysteine through the phenylalanine, the CDR3 covers 16 amino acids. The read is trimmed to its CDR3 DNA, 48 bases read in frame from base 1. Looking up the germline V gene (reference sequence) yields CDR1 PRHDT and CDR2 FYEKMQ. V and J lose 4 bases and 3 bases, and a span of 17 bases separates them. At diagnosis, peripheral blood, uninvolved tumor-adjacent lung and tumor were collected and were preserved as a mix of fresh-frozen and FFPE material. Blood samples were analyzed as peripheral blood mononuclear cells for TCR repertoire profiling. Turning to this clone: Its antigen is not yet known. The record has no base qualities; no much larger clone is one base away.

The input for sequencing was peripheral blood, taken before any cancer treatment. The TCR was taken from a male donor at least 60 years old with stage III squamous cell lung carcinoma. The sequence joins TRBV13 to TRBJ2-3, and the D gene may be TRBD1, 5 bases matching. The nucleotides are TGTGCCAGCAGCTACCGGTCACAAAAGGGGACAGATACGCAGTATTTT. This codes for CASSYRSQKGTDTQYF.